The 31 T cell receptor beta chains reported below all come from one sample, sequenced in a study of low-dose radiotherapy and immunotherapy resistance in tumors. Time point described: before trial treatment. Both TCRalpha and TCRbeta chains were reverse transcribed with V-gene-specific primers. TCR amplification involved approximately 20 PCR cycles with a constant-region primer and V-primer adapter. Via MiXCR, TCRdb re-called the reads, giving one row per CDR3 protein. Among 60,000 to 90,000 distinct CDR3 sequences listed, more than 25% were seen once. The sample here was PBMCs, taken before treatment. The receptors originated from a female donor with ovarian cancer.

This clonotype was detected ten times or more. This CDR3 reads CASSPRRQETQYF. Written as DNA, the CDR3 is TGTGCCAGCAGCCCCAGACGCCAAGAGACCCAGTACTTC. V and J are TRBV21-1 and TRBJ2-5. TRBV21-1 is recorded as a pseudogene. The CDR3 is 13 amino acids.

This clonotype occurred many times. V usage is TRBV6-6 and J usage is TRBJ2-2, with TRBD2 identical over 7 bases. Unmatched junction bases numbered 8, after V lost 3 bases and J lost 7 bases. The CDR3 is made up of 15 amino acids. CDR1 is MNHNY, CDR2 SVGAGI, per germline (reference sequence). DNA for the CDR3: TGTGCCAGCAGTTATTGGGGACTAAAGAGCGGGGAGCTGTTTTTT. Its translation: CASSYWGLKSGELFF.

In its sample, this clonotype was seen many times. The V gene is TRBV19, the J gene TRBJ2-6; D might be TRBD1 (6 bases). The germline V gene encodes CDR1 LNHDA and CDR2 SQIVND (reference sequence). V was trimmed by 5 bases and J by 0 bases, leaving 14 bases between them. CDR3 size: 17 residues. The CDR3 DNA reads as TGTGCCAGTAGTCCCCGAAAACAGGGCTCTGGGGCCAACGTCCTGACTTTC. It codes for CASSPRKQGSGANVLTF.

A remark on this clonotype: A far larger clone is a single base away, which makes a read error likely. The chain combines TRBV5-3 with TRBJ1-3; no definite D call. TRBV5-3 is sorted into the ORF group, with uncertain function. This CDR3 is 13 amino acids long. V lost 8 bases to trimming and J lost 4 bases, with 13 bases between them. Here the CDR3 reads CARSEGIGNTIYF. The CDR3 DNA is TGTGCCAGGAGCGAAGGGATCGGAAACACCATATATTTT.

Note on this clonotype: A single base separates this from a much larger clone, so it may be a read error. The V call is TRBV20-1, the J call TRBJ2-3; no clear D. This CDR3 has 13 amino acids. Germline V CDR1 and CDR2: DFQATT, SNEGSKA (reference sequence). DNA of the CDR3: TGCGGTGCTAGGGCACGAAGCACAGATACGCAGTATTTT. Residues: CGARARSTDTQYF.

In DNA, the CDR3 is TGTGCCAGCAGTTTTAAGCTTGGCCAGCCCCAGCATTTT. It codes for CASSFKLGQPQHF. The V call is TRBV28, the J call TRBJ1-5; no definite D call. V was shortened by 3 bases and J by 7 bases, with 10 bases between the two germline ends. CDR3 length: 13 amino acids. Germline V gives CDR1 MDHEN, CDR2 SYDVKM.

This clonotype was found many times. DNA of the CDR3: TGCGCCAGCAGTCCGTCGGGGGGGCCGACCTACAATGAGCAGTTCTTC. Its translation is CASSPSGGPTYNEQFF. The rearrangement joins TRBV5-1 to TRBJ2-1, with 8 positions matching TRBD2. Germline CDR1 reads SGHRS; CDR2 reads YFSETQ. The CDR3 has 16 amino acids. The V gene end was trimmed by 5 bases and the J gene end by 2 bases; junction bases not matched to a gene: 9.

This clonotype occurred a few times. V gene TRBV14 combines with J gene TRBJ2-2; tentative D call: TRBD1 (6 bases). Germline-derived CDR1 and CDR2 are SGHDN and FVKESK. Trimming pared 3 bases from V and 2 bases from J, leaving 7 bases between. The CDR3 has 14 residues. The CDR3, as DNA: TGTGCCAGCAGCCACAGGGGTAACACCGGGGAGCTGTTTTTT. Protein sequence: CASSHRGNTGELFF.

This clonotype appeared once. Only one base separates this from a far larger clonotype, so it likely reflects a read error. This chain's CDR3 is CASTEGGPKVYEQFF. For the CDR3, the DNA is TGTGCCAGCACCGAGGGAGGGCCAAAGGTCTACGAGCAGTTCTTC. The J gene is TRBJ2-1, the V gene TRBV6-2 or TRBV6-3, with 7 bases fitting TRBD2. From germline, CDR1 is MNHEY and CDR2 SVGEGT. V was clipped by 7 bases and J by 10 bases; unmatched bases: 16. This CDR3 is 15 amino acids long.

This clonotype was found many times. V gene TRBV5-1 combines with J gene TRBJ2-1; 11 nucleotides align to TRBD2. The length of the CDR3 is 17 residues. The V gene end was trimmed by 5 bases and the J gene end by 2 bases; junction bases not matched to a gene: 9. Germline V gives CDR1 SGHRS, CDR2 YFSETQ. This CDR3 reads CASRGRGTSGPYNEQFF. For the CDR3, the DNA is TGCGCCAGCAGGGGGAGGGGGACTAGCGGCCCCTACAATGAGCAGTTCTTC. Combining the CDR3 with reference TRBV5-1 and TRBJ2-1 gives the whole variable domain KAGVTQTPRYLIKTRGQQVTLSCSPISGHRSVSWYQQTPGQGLQFLFEYFSETQRNKGNFPGRFSGRQFSNSRSEMNVSTLELGDSALYLCASRGRGTSGPYNEQFFGPGTRLTVL.

This clonotype was found many times. The gene calls are TRBV2 and TRBJ1-6, with 7 positions matching TRBD1. The V and J ends lost 4 bases and 4 bases, in that order; junction bases with no gene match: 7. The CDR3 has 16 amino acids. Germline assignment: CDR1 SNHLY and CDR2 FYNNEI. This chain's CDR3 is CASSGNRGTYNSPLHF. The CDR3 bases are TGTGCCAGCAGTGGAAACAGGGGAACGTATAATTCACCCCTCCACTTT.

This clonotype showed up just a few times. This chain joins TRBV5-6 and TRBJ2-3; weak D call: TRBD2 (6 bases). From germline, CDR1 is SGHDT and CDR2 YYEEEE. Between the trimmed V and J ends, which lost 0 bases and 5 bases, there was a span of 7 bases. This CDR3 is built from 13 residues. This CDR3 is CASSLAAGDTQYF. The CDR3 nucleotides are TGTGCCAGCAGCTTGGCAGCGGGAGATACGCAGTATTTT.

This clonotype has ten or more counts. The chain joins TRBV20-1 to TRBJ2-5; D remains ambiguous. CDR3 length equals 12 residues. Trimming cost V 5 bases and J 3 bases, with 10 bases left between them. Germline values: CDR1 DFQATT, CDR2 SNEGSKA (reference sequence). CDR3 sequence (DNA): TGCAGTGCTGGATACTCGGAAGAGACCCAGTACTTC. Protein sequence: CSAGYSEETQYF.

This clonotype was observed at least ten times. This chain connects TRBV6-2 or TRBV6-3 to TRBJ2-6, with 8 bases fitting TRBD1. Germline CDR1 is MNHEY and CDR2 is SVGEGT. This CDR3 contains 18 residues. J gave up 0 bases and V 6 bases, and 10 bases lay outside the gene matches. The CDR3 region is CASRKSGQVHSGANVLTF. In DNA form, the CDR3 reads TGTGCCAGCAGAAAATCGGGACAGGTCCACTCTGGGGCCAACGTCCTGACTTTC.

The sample holds many counts of this clonotype. V usage is TRBV24-1 and J usage is TRBJ2-1; D assignment may be TRBD1 or TRBD2 (7 bases each). Germline V gene sequence: CDR1 KGHDR, CDR2 SFDVKD. The CDR3 extends over 17 amino acids. The V end was cut by 6 bases, the J end by 3 bases, with 20 bases between. This chain's CDR3 is CATSHSGGGSIYNEQFF. The CDR3 DNA sequence: TGTGCCACCAGTCACTCAGGGGGGGGAAGCATCTACAATGAGCAGTTCTTC.

Details on this clonotype: A much larger clonotype is one base distant, so this may be a read error. The V gene is TRBV20-1, the J gene TRBJ2-3, with D possibly being TRBD2 (5 bases). Germline V lookup: CDR1 DFQATT, CDR2 SNEGSKA (reference sequence). This CDR3 spans 15 amino acids. The CDR3 loop is CSARDGRASTDTRYF. The CDR3 DNA follows: TGCAGTGCTAGAGATGGGCGGGCCAGCACAGATACGCGGTATTTT.

This clonotype was recorded at least ten times. V usage is TRBV5-1 and J usage is TRBJ1-5; 7 positions agree with TRBD1. The V and J ends lost 0 bases and 9 bases, in that order; junction bases with no gene match: 6. The CDR3 spans 14 residues. CDR1 is SGHRS and CDR2 is YFSETQ in the germline V gene. For the CDR3, the DNA is TGCGCCAGCAGCTTGGAGGGCAGGGGGGCGCCCCAGCATTTT. Translated: CASSLEGRGAPQHF.

This clonotype was recorded at least ten times. The CDR3 coding sequence is TGTGCCACCGGACGGGGGCAGGGGGTTAATTCACCCCTCCACTTT. Translation: CATGRGQGVNSPLHF. The J gene is TRBJ1-6, the V gene TRBV12-3 or TRBV12-4, with 7 bases that match TRBD1. J was trimmed by 6 bases and V by 10 bases; bases with no gene match: 12. CDR3 length: 15 residues.

This clonotype was recorded at least ten times. The chain couples TRBV19 to TRBJ1-1; 8 bases agree with TRBD1. The V gene's germline CDR1 is LNHDA and CDR2 SQIVND (reference sequence). CDR3 length: 14 residues. The V gene end was trimmed by 6 bases and the J gene end by 6 bases; junction bases not matched to a gene: 9. This CDR3 is CASRDDRGYAEAFF. CDR3 in DNA: TGTGCCAGTAGGGATGACAGGGGATACGCTGAAGCTTTCTTT.

This clonotype was seen at least ten times. V is TRBV11-2 and J is TRBJ2-2; D is ambiguous. Trimming removed 4 bases from V and 4 bases from J, with 10 bases in between. CDR3 length: 14 amino acids. Per germline, CDR1 SGHAT and CDR2 FQNNGV. The CDR3 nucleotides are TGTGCCAGCAGCTCCCTAATCGCCACCGGGGAGCTGTTTTTT. Its translation: CASSSLIATGELFF.

About this clonotype itself: A far larger clone is just one base off, so this is likely a read error. The CDR3 DNA follows: TGTGCCAGCAGCCAAGGATCGAGTTACAATGAGCAGTACTTC. It is translated as CASSQGSSYNEQYF. J is TRBJ2-5 and V is TRBV3-1; no clear D. V was trimmed by 1 base and J by 11 bases, leaving 17 bases between them. Germline CDR1 and CDR2: LGHDT and YNNKEL (reference sequence). The CDR3 covers 14 residues.

This chain joins TRBV6-5 and TRBJ1-5; 11 bases match TRBD1. Trimming at V came to 5 bases and at J to 2 bases, leaving 5 bases not matched to a gene. This CDR3 spans 16 amino acids. Germline values: CDR1 MNHEY, CDR2 SVGAGI. The chain's CDR3 is CASSRTGGVGNQPQHF. The CDR3 bases are TGTGCCAGCAGTAGGACAGGGGGCGTTGGCAATCAGCCCCAGCATTTT.

For this clonotype: The conserved closing phenylalanine or tryptophan is absent in this CDR3, likely reflecting a read error. V and J are TRBV7-8 and TRBJ2-3, with TRBD2 as a possible D gene (6 bases). The V and J ends lost 5 bases and 4 bases respectively, with 19 bases between them. This CDR3 is built from 16 residues. Germline V gives CDR1 SGHVS, CDR2 FQNEAQ. The CDR3 region is CASSRRRAVGADTQYL. The CDR3 nucleotides read TGTGCCAGCAGCCGAAGGAGGGCTGTTGGCGCAGATACGCAGTATTTA.

In this sample, this clonotype turned up many times. The rearrangement links TRBV5-1 to TRBJ2-1; D perhaps matches TRBD2 (7 bases). Germline loops: CDR1 SGHRS, CDR2 YFSETQ. This CDR3 spans 14 amino acids. V lost 0 bases, J lost 8 bases, and 12 bases lay in between. The CDR3 DNA reads TGCGCCAGCAGCTTGGCCGGGGGGCGGGATGAGCAGTTCTTC. Amino acids: CASSLAGGRDEQFF.

This clonotype has ten or more counts. The chain has TRBV19 and TRBJ2-3, with 7 bases lining up with TRBD2. This CDR3 has 16 amino acids. The germline V gene encodes CDR1 LNHDA and CDR2 SQIVND (reference sequence). V was clipped by 10 bases and J by 3 bases; unmatched bases: 16. CDR3 nucleotide sequence: TGTGCCACCAACCCCCTTGGCGGGAGTCAGACAGATACGCAGTATTTT. This gives the protein CATNPLGGSQTDTQYF. Together with reference TRBV19 and TRBJ2-3, the CDR3 gives the full variable domain: DGGITQSPKYLFRKEGQNVTLSCEQNLNHDAMYWYRQDPGQGLRLIYYSQIVNDFQKGDIAEGYSVSREKKESFPLTVTSAQKNPTAFYLCATNPLGGSQTDTQYFGPGTRLTVL.

The V gene is TRBV7-2, the J gene TRBJ2-2; tentative D call: TRBD2 (5 bases). The CDR3 is 13 residues long. Trimming shortened V by 2 bases and J by 7 bases, and 8 bases separated the two germline ends. In germline, CDR1 is SGHTA, CDR2 FQGNSA. CDR3 sequence reads: CASSLSSGGELFF. For the CDR3, the DNA is TGTGCCAGCAGCTTAAGCAGCGGCGGGGAGCTGTTTTTT.

The CDR3: CASSYPSGREDEQFF. As DNA, the CDR3 is TGTGCCAGCAGTTACCCTAGCGGGAGGGAAGATGAGCAGTTCTTC. V and J are TRBV6-6 and TRBJ2-1; 12 nucleotides line up with TRBD2. V was clipped by 2 bases and J by 8 bases; unmatched bases: 4. The CDR3 sequence is 15 residues long. The germline CDR1 and CDR2 sequences are MNHNY and SVGAGI (reference sequence).

The chain combines TRBV7-2 with TRBJ2-5; no clear D. The CDR3 runs 14 residues. Trimming removed 5 bases from V and 4 bases from J, with 14 bases in between. Germline V CDR1 and CDR2: SGHTA, FQGNSA. The CDR3: CASSPRVGPETQYF. The CDR3 bases are TGTGCCAGCAGCCCCCGGGTGGGCCCAGAGACCCAGTACTTC. The full variable domain, completed using reference TRBV7-2 and TRBJ2-5, is GAGVSQSPSNKVTEKGKDVELRCDPISGHTALYWYRQSLGQGLEFLIYFQGNSAPDKSGLPSDRFSAERTGGSVSTLTIQRTQQEDSAVYLCASSPRVGPETQYFGPGTRLLVL.

Only a few counts were recorded for this clonotype. The chain links TRBV10-3 to TRBJ2-7; TRBD2 matches at 15 bases. Germline V CDR1 and CDR2: ENHRY, SYGVKD. CDR3 size: 21 residues. Losses at the gene ends were 4 bases for V and 0 bases for J; bases not matched to a gene: 16. The chain's CDR3 is CAISGVLPGTSGRSSSYEQYF. CDR3 bases: TGTGCCATCAGTGGCGTCCTCCCGGGGACTAGCGGGAGGTCGAGCTCCTACGAGCAGTACTTC.

The V call is TRBV10-2, the J call TRBJ1-2, with 10 bases matching TRBD1. V gave up 8 bases and J gave up 3 bases; unmatched junction bases: 9. The CDR3 is 15 amino acids. The germline V gene has CDR1 WSHSY and CDR2 SAAADI. CDR3 sequence reads: CASQIRQGADYGYTF. The CDR3 nucleotides read TGCGCCAGCCAGATAAGACAGGGGGCGGACTATGGCTACACCTTC.

A remark on this clonotype: This likely traces to a read error, being one base from a far larger clone. This rearrangement joins TRBV11-2 to TRBJ2-7; D assignment may be TRBD1 or TRBD2 (5 bases each). This CDR3 comprises 14 residues. From germline, CDR1 is SGHAT and CDR2 FQNNGV. Trimming cost V 6 bases and J 7 bases, with 19 bases left between them. The DNA of the CDR3 is TGTGCCAGCAGGGGCCGAGGGGCAAACAATGAGCAGTACTTC. Protein sequence: CASRGRGANNEQYF.